The present T cell receptor (beta chain) was sequenced within a study of cytomegalovirus exposure and HLA in healthy donors (dated by TCRdb to the late 2010s). For context, the study as a whole: According to an earlier analysis of a few hundred of the donors, some 170 million T cells yielded 95 million to 140 million unique TCR beta sequences and 276 Gb of sequence data. A later analysis re-analyzed previously published TCR beta repertoires from approximately 670 donors and added high-resolution HLA genotyping to study TCR occurrence patterns. A handful of DR-DQ haplotypes were handled as single units for association and clustering because linkage in the cohort was strong. Genome-wide SNP genotypes for about three fifths of the roughly 670 donors were used in a later genetic analysis, which treated that subset as a discovery cohort. Using immunosequencing, the study profiled T cell repertoires from 500 to 800 subjects and related those repertoires to cytomegalovirus serostatus. Of the 398 genotyped donors, approximately 80% were placed in the genetic ancestry cluster associated with self-reported Caucasian donors. The aim of the study was to test whether cataloging public T cell receptors could identify signatures of past pathogen exposure. The study combined high-throughput TCR immunosequencing, statistical association of individual TCRs with disease status, and machine learning to predict cytomegalovirus infection status. An earlier analysis of fewer than 700 of the donors applied high-throughput TCR beta sequencing to assess whether each TCR beta V gene segment acted as functional or pseudogenic. Along with the roughly 700-subject first cohort, a separate validation cohort of over 90 different subjects was used. HLA typing included class I and class II loci at four-digit resolution. Rather than using new phenotypic data, the later analysis identified candidate immune exposures from TCR beta sequences and from how often those sequences occurred across donors. Donor age, sex, ethnicity and CMV serostatus were compiled alongside the repertoire data. On average, roughly 240,000 unique TCR beta nucleotide sequences were sequenced per donor among a few hundred genotyped donors of the cohort, with 15% to 20% of those sequences being non-productive. An early release covering around 630 HLA-typed donors comprised approximately 300 gigabases of sequencing data and tens of millions of unique TCR sequences. All discovery cohort repertoires had been generated using a single sequencing platform. The number of donors typed differed by locus, with about 629-630 for A, B, C, DRB1 and DQB1, roughly 520 for DQA1, about 610 for DPA1, and approximately 470 for DPB1.

This clone was detected a few times. What antigen it recognizes has not been identified. The record has no base qualities; no much larger clone is one base away. This CDR3 is also generated by other DNA sequences in the sample. The cohort consisted of 666 healthy bone marrow donors. At the time of sampling, all cohort members were nominally healthy, though unrecorded immune exposures were likely present. The donor was CMV seropositive and belonged to the group of 250 to 300 seropositive cohort members. A peripheral blood sample was provided by each donor, and peripheral blood mononuclear cells were used for TCR beta sequencing. The Qiagen DNeasy Blood Extraction Kit was used to extract genomic DNA from the blood cell samples. The library was obtained by the immunoSEQ multiplex PCR assay. The multiplex PCR relied on a mix of 60 forward primers for TCR Vbeta segments and 13 reverse primers for TCR Jbeta segments. A multiplex PCR assay on genomic DNA amplified the CDR3 region of rearranged TCR beta genes. The Illumina HiSeq System was used to sequence the amplified TCR beta libraries as 87-base-pair reads. As for how the authors treated the data: Across the roughly 640 repertoires, a later analysis counted 80 million or so unique TCR beta chains, roughly 11 million of which were shared by at least two donors. To remove PCR and sequencing errors, raw reads were error-corrected and collapsed into unique sequences using a nearest-neighbor algorithm that merged closely related sequences. To assign V, D and J gene segments, CDR3 sequences were aligned to IMGT reference sequences. For a sequence to be retained, at least a six-nucleotide match to both a V gene segment and a J gene segment was required. A rearrangement counted as productive if the CDR3 had no stop codons and remained in frame with V and J, and every other rearrangement counted as non-productive. CDR3 was defined by IMGT convention, running from the second conserved V-encoded cysteine to the conserved J-encoded phenylalanine. In an earlier analysis of roughly 610 of the donors, sequences lacking an unambiguous match to a single V gene segment were excluded. In an earlier analysis of 587 of the donors, a V segment was called functional when productive rearrangements were above 56.7%, and segregating when the standard deviation between donors exceeded 5%. A statistical classification framework was developed to diagnose cytomegalovirus status using the catalog of TCR beta chain sequences. In a later analysis, V and J genes were assigned by comparing TCR nucleotide sequences against IMGT/GENE-DB human TR gene sequences. The TCRdist pipeline was used in a later analysis to assign CDR3 sequences and most-parsimonious VDJ recombination scenarios. In a later analysis, each TCR beta chain was defined by its CDR3 amino acid sequence together with its V-gene family, and reads lacking a unique V-gene family were excluded. To address suspected cross-contamination and a sequencing artifact, a later analysis removed around 590 highly shared, low-generation-probability nucleotide sequences. A later analysis calculated a clonal expansion index for each public chain from normalized within-repertoire ranks of inferred template counts. In a later analysis, generation probabilities were computed using a VDJ recombination model fitted to out-of-frame rearrangements, and the results were checked against IGoR. In a later analysis, hypergeometric tests were used to score TCR-TCR, TCR-HLA and TCR-CMV co-occurrence, with a repertoire-size bias correction applied to TCR pairs. To estimate false discovery rates, a later analysis permuted the HLA or CMV assignments 20 times. In a later analysis, co-occurring TCRs were grouped with DBSCAN, and TCRdist sequence similarity was added when clustering was performed within HLA-allele-positive subsets. Repertoires with fewer than 30,000 or more than 120,000 public chains, plus five repertoires with anomalous nucleotide sharing, were excluded from co-occurrence clustering. Drawn from immuneACCESS, this table holds only the in-frame rearrangements with V and J called that TCRdb kept. Clones are partly lost; checked studies trace under half to an unresolved V gene and leave the rest unexplained. Clone size and the V and J calls come from that table; the DNA yielded D and trimming. The sample contains 75,000 to 90,000 clones, 78% of them found a single time. The ten largest clones represent 4.5% to 7% of the sample.

The CDR3 has 16 amino acids, counting the end cysteine and phenylalanine. This entry keeps only the CDR3 DNA: 48 bases, framed from base 1. V is cut by 5 bases and J by 0 bases, and the space between the germline ends is 16 bases. In the germline V gene, CDR1 corresponds to MGHDK and CDR2 to SYGVNS. Results and caveats for the whole study, not just this receptor: In both the original and validation cohorts, the classifier was reported to diagnose cytomegalovirus status with high specificity and sensitivity. The study listed 170 or so TCR beta chains as associated with cytomegalovirus. The 87-base-pair reads could not distinguish some IMGT-functional V segments, including TRBV6-2 and TRBV6-3, so those segments were excluded. Most TCR sequences were seen in very few donors, while some public TCRs were found in many individuals. At a false discovery rate of 0.05, a later analysis linked roughly 17,000 TCR beta sequences to specific HLA alleles. In a later genetic analysis, a missense DCLRE1C variant was associated with V-gene and J-gene trimming of TCR beta chains, and the association was replicated in an independent cohort. Compared with equally common non-associated chains, HLA-associated TCR beta chains in a later analysis were more clonally expanded and had lower generation probabilities. CMV serostatus was the only immune exposure information available for the cohort. Because HLA typing was unavailable for some donors at each locus, only the typed subset was used in association tests. In this cohort, only TCR beta chains were sequenced, and detectable features were limited by the absence of alpha or paired-chain data. Some 16 rarely observed V segments, including chromosome 9 orphons, were excluded from the earlier analysis of a few hundred of the donors because counts were too low. Roughly uniform sequencing depth across donors was assumed in presence/absence analyses, although this assumption may not hold. According to a later analysis, most CMV-associated TCR beta chains appeared to be HLA-restricted, and the HLA associations seemed to be driven largely by CMV exposure. A few of the identified cytomegalovirus-associated TCR beta chains were confirmed in vitro to be specific for cytomegalovirus antigens. Linkage disequilibrium might explain the correlated functional status among segregating V segments, but an unknown experimental factor could not be excluded. The authors suggested that the approach could potentially be generalized to other disease states and immunological phenotypes. A further reported finding was that TCR beta sequences accurately predicted the HLA-A and HLA-B alleles for most subjects in the first cohort. In a later analysis, the rate of TCR association differed among HLA loci, with DRB1 alleles having the most associated TCRs and HLA-C alleles having the fewest. Strong co-occurrence of HLA alleles, especially DR and DQ, made assigning TCR associations to individual alleles difficult. Several of the top co-occurrence clusters appeared to be linked to parvovirus B19, influenza, CMV and Epstein-Barr virus, according to a later analysis. The sequencing pipeline was judged likely to have produced a cluster of highly shared sequence variants as a technical artifact. In an earlier analysis of around 500 of the donors, most TCR beta V segments appeared in productive rearrangements about 87% or about 30% of the time, broadly matching IMGT annotations. In a later genetic analysis, fewer N-insertions in productive TCRs were reported among donors in an Asian-associated ancestry cluster than the roughly 700-donor mean.

The chain uses TRBV25-1 and TRBJ1-1; there is no confident call for the D gene. Sequenced material: PBMCs. The receptor's source is a male donor in good health and CMV-seropositive. The CDR3 amino acid sequence is: CASSHAAETLNTEAFF. The nucleotide sequence is given as TGTGCCAGCAGTCATGCGGCCGAGACGCTGAACACTGAAGCTTTCTTT.